What follows are 10 T cell receptor beta chains derived from one specimen sequenced in a study of T cell responses to AZD1222 COVID-19 vaccine. Measured with immunoSEQ multiplex PCR; TCRdb has only the in-frame clones, and not every one. In the table there are 80,000 or so clones, about nine tenths of which are singletons. The sample in question was peripheral blood, obtained 28 days after the second AZD1222 dose. These receptors were collected from an adult who received the AZD1222 COVID-19 vaccine.

The rearrangement joins TRBV4-1 to TRBJ1-1; D ambiguous. This CDR3 has 15 residues. The ends were cut back, 1 base at V and 0 bases at J, with 9 bases in the middle. CDR1 and CDR2 from the germline V gene are MGHRA and YSYEKL. CDR3 in amino acids: CASSQGPTVNTEAFF. The CDR3 region has the DNA TGCGCCAGCAGCCAAGGTCCCACGGTGAACACTGAAGCTTTCTTT.

The V call is TRBV6-5, the J call TRBJ1-2; D gene uncertain. The CDR3 is made up of 12 amino acids. CDR1 and CDR2 (germline): MNHEY, SVGAGI. V was shortened by 4 bases and J by 5 bases, with 8 bases between the two germline ends. Here the CDR3 DNA reads TGTGCCAGCAGTTTGGATCAGTATGGCTACACCTTC. It yields the protein CASSLDQYGYTF.

The gene calls are TRBV20-1 and TRBJ1-2; the D is unclear. The CDR3 totals 14 residues. Germline lookup yields CDR1 DFQATT and CDR2 SNEGSKA (reference sequence). Trimming removed 3 bases from V and 3 bases from J, with 14 bases in between. The CDR3 nucleotides are TGCAGTGCTAGTGGTCAGTACTTCGACTATGGCTACACCTTC. Its translation is CSASGQYFDYGYTF.

This clone appeared once. This chain joins TRBV5-4 and TRBJ2-1; 7 nucleotides line up with TRBD1. J was trimmed by 5 bases and V by 7 bases; bases with no gene match: 9. This CDR3 is built from 14 residues. From germline, CDR1 is SGHNT and CDR2 YYREEE (reference sequence). This CDR3 is CASVIQGPHNEQFF. The CDR3 DNA reads as TGTGCCAGCGTTATACAGGGGCCACACAATGAGCAGTTCTTC. The full variable domain, rest sourced from reference TRBV5-4 and TRBJ2-1, is ETGVTQSPTHLIKTRGQQVTLRCSSQSGHNTVSWYQQALGQGPQFIFQYYREEENGRGNFPPRFSGLQFPNYSSELNVNALELDDSALYLCASVIQGPHNEQFFGPGTRLTVL.

This clone has a single count. The chain is built from TRBV7-9 and TRBJ2-7, with D possibly TRBD2 on 5 matching bases. Trimming cost V 3 bases and J 7 bases, with 13 bases left between them. The length of the CDR3 is 13 residues. Germline assignment: CDR1 SEHNR and CDR2 FQNEAQ (reference sequence). The CDR3 sequence is CASSFLLGGEQYF. DNA of the CDR3: TGTGCCAGCAGCTTTCTCTTAGGAGGAGAGCAGTACTTC.

V is TRBV7-8 and J is TRBJ2-2; the D call may be TRBD1 or TRBD2 (5 bases each). This CDR3 is 17 amino acids long. Germline loops: CDR1 SGHVS, CDR2 FQNEAQ. V was cut by 0 bases and J by 5 bases, with 16 bases left in between. The CDR3 spells CASSLALGPPGTGELFF. Here the CDR3 DNA reads TGTGCCAGCAGCTTAGCGCTGGGACCCCCGGGAACCGGGGAGCTGTTTTTT.

This clone was picked up a small number of times. This chain uses TRBV28 with TRBJ1-6, with TRBD1 matching 7 bases. CDR1 and CDR2 from the germline V gene are MDHEN and SYDVKM. CDR3 length: 14 amino acids. J lost 10 bases, V lost 3 bases, and 6 bases had no gene match. CDR3 amino acids: CASSLVTGKSPLHF. The CDR3 coding sequence is TGTGCCAGCAGTTTGGTGACAGGGAAGTCACCCCTCCACTTT.

The rearrangement joins TRBV7-2 to TRBJ1-4; 12 nucleotides match TRBD1. Losses at the gene ends were 5 bases for V and 4 bases for J; bases not matched to a gene: 8. Germline V gene data show CDR1 as SGHTA and CDR2 as FQGNSA. This CDR3 spans 17 amino acids. The CDR3 DNA is TGTGCCAGCAGCGCCCCGGGACAGGGGGCTTTTAATGAAAAACTGTTTTTT. It encodes CASSAPGQGAFNEKLFF.

V is TRBV7-2 and J is TRBJ1-1; D uncertain. Germline loops: CDR1 SGHTA, CDR2 FQGNSA. This CDR3 has 17 residues. Trimming stripped 5 bases from V and 0 bases from J, with 19 bases between. The CDR3 DNA is TGTGCCAGCAGCCCACGAGGGCCCAGGACTATGAACACTGAAGCTTTCTTT. Its protein product is CASSPRGPRTMNTEAFF.

The CDR3: CASSVTPRGQGNGYTF. DNA of the CDR3: TGTGCCAGCAGCGTCACCCCCAGGGGACAGGGGAATGGCTACACCTTC. This sequence joins TRBV9 and TRBJ1-2; TRBD1 matches at 10 bases. Germline trimming cut 2 bases from V and 6 bases from J; bases unmatched to any gene: 10. CDR3 size: 16 residues. CDR1 and CDR2 (germline): SGDLS, YYNGEE. The whole variable domain, remainder taken from reference TRBV9 and TRBJ1-2, is DSGVTQTPKHLITATGQRVTLRCSPRSGDLSVYWYQQSLDQGLQFLIQYYNGEERAKGNILERFSAQQFPDLHSELNLSSLELGDSALYFCASSVTPRGQGNGYTFGSGTRLTVV.